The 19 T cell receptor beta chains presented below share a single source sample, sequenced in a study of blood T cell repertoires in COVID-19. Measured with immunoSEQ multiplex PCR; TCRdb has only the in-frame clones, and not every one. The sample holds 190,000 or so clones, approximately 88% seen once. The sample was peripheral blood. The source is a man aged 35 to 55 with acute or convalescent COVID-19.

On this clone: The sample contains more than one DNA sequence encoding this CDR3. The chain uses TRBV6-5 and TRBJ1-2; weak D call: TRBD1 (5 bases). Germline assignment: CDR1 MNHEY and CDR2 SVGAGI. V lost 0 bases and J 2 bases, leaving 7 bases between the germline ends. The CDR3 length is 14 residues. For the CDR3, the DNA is TGTGCCAGCAGTTACTCGGGGGGAAACTATGGCTACACCTTC. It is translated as CASSYSGGNYGYTF.

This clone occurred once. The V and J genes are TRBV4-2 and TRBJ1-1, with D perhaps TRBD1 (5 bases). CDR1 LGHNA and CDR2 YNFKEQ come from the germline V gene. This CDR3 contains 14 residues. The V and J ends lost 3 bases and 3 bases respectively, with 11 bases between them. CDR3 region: CASSQQGRDTEAFF. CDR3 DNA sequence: TGTGCCAGCAGCCAGCAGGGTAGGGACACTGAAGCTTTCTTT.

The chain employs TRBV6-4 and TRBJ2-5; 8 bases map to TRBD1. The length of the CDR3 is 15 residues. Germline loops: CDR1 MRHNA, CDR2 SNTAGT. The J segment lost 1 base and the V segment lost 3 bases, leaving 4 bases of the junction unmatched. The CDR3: CASSEYGTGQETQYF. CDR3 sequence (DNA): TGTGCCAGCAGTGAATATGGGACAGGCCAAGAGACCCAGTACTTC.

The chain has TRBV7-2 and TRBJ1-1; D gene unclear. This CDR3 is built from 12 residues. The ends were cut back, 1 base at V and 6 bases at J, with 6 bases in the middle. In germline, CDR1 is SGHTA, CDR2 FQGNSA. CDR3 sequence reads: CASSLDSAEAFF. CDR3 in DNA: TGTGCCAGCAGCTTAGACAGTGCTGAAGCTTTCTTT.

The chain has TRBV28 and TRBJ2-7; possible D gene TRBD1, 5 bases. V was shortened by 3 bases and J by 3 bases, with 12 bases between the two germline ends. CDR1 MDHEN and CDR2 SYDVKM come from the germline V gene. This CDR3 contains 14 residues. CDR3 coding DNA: TGTGCCAGCAGTTTCGGTCAGGGCGGCTACGAGCAGTACTTC. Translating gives CASSFGQGGYEQYF. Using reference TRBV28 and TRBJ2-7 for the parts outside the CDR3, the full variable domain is DVKVTQSSRYLVKRTGEKVFLECVQDMDHENMFWYRQDPGLGLRLIYFSYDVKMKEKGDIPEGYSVSREKKERFSLILESASTNQTSMYLCASSFGQGGYEQYFGPGTRLTVT.

Here the CDR3 reads CASSPDRGGDNEQFF. The CDR3 DNA is TGTGCCAGCAGTCCCGACAGGGGCGGGGACAATGAGCAGTTCTTC. The rearrangement uses TRBV27 and TRBJ2-1; TRBD1 agrees at 8 bases. The V gene end was trimmed by 5 bases and the J gene end by 5 bases; junction bases not matched to a gene: 8. The CDR3 extends over 15 amino acids. Germline V gene sequence: CDR1 MNHEY, CDR2 SMNVEV (reference sequence).

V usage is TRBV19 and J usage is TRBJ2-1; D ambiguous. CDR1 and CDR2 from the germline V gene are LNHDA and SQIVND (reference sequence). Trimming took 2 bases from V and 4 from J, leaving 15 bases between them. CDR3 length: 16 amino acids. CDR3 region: CASSIFPTTSYNEQFF. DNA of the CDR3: TGTGCCAGTAGTATATTCCCCACAACCTCTTACAATGAGCAGTTCTTC.

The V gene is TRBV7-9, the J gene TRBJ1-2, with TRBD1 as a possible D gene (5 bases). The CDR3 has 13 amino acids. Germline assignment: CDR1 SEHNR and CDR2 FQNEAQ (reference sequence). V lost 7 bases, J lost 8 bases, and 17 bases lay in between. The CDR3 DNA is TGTGCCAGCACCATCTCAAGGGGTTGGGGCTACACCTTC. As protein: CASTISRGWGYTF.

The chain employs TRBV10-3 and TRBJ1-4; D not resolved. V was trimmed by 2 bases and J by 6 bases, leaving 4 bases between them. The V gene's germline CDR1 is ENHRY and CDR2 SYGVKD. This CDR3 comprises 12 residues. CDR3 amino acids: CAISEVDEKLFF. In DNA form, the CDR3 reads TGTGCCATCAGTGAGGTCGATGAAAAACTGTTTTTT.

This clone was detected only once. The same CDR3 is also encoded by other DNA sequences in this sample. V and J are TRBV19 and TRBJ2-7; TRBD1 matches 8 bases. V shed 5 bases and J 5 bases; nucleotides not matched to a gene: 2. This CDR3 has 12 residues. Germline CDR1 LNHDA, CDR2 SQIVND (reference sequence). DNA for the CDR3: TGTGCCAGTAGTCCGACAGGGGACGAGCAGTACTTC. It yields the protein CASSPTGDEQYF.

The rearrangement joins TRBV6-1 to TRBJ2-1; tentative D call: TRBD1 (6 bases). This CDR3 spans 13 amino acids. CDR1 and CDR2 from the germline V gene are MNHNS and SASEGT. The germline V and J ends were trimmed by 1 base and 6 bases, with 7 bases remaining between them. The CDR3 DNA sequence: TGTGCCAGCAGTGAAGGCAGGGGCAATGAGCAGTTCTTC. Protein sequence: CASSEGRGNEQFF.

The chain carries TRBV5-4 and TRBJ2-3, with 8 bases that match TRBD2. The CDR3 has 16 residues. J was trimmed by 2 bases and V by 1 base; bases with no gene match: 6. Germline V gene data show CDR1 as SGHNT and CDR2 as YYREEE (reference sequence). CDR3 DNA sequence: TGTGCCAGCAGCTTGCGGACTAGCAAATCCACAGATACGCAGTATTTT. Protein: CASSLRTSKSTDTQYF.

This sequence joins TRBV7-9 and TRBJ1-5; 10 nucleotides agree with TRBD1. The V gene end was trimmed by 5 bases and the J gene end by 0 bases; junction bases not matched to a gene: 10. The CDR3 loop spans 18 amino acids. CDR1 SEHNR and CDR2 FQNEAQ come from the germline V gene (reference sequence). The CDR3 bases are TGTGCCAGCAGCACCGGGACAGGGGCCCGTAATAGCAATCAGCCCCAGCATTTT. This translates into CASSTGTGARNSNQPQHF.

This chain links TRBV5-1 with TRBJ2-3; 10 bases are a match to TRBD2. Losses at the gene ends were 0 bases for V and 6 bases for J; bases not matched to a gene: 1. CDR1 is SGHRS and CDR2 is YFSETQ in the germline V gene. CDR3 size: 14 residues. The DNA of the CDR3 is TGCGCCAGCAGCTTGGTGACTAGCGGGGATACGCAGTATTTT. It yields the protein CASSLVTSGDTQYF.

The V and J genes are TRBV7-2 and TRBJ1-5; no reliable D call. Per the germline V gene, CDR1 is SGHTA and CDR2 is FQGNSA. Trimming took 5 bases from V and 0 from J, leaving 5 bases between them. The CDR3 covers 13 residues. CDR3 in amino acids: CASSRSSNQPQHF. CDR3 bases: TGTGCCAGCAGCCGCAGTAGCAATCAGCCCCAGCATTTT.

CDR3 region: CAISESGLAGPTDTQYF. In DNA form, the CDR3 reads TGTGCCATCAGTGAGTCGGGGCTAGCGGGGCCCACAGATACGCAGTATTTT. This chain links TRBV10-3 with TRBJ2-3, with 9 bases aligning to TRBD2. This CDR3 has 17 amino acids. V lost 0 bases to trimming and J lost 2 bases; unmatched junction nucleotides: 6. The germline V gene encodes CDR1 ENHRY and CDR2 SYGVKD.

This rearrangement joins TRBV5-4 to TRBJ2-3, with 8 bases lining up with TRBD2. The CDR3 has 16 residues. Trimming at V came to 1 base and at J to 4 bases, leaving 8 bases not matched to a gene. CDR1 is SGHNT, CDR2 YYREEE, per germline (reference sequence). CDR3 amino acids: CASSLSWTGGPDTQYF. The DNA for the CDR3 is TGTGCCAGCAGCTTGAGTTGGACGGGGGGGCCAGATACGCAGTATTTT.

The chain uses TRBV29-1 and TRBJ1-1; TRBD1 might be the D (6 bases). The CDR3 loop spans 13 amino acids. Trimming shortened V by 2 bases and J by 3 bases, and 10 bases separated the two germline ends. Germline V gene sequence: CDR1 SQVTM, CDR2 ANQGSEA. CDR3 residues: CSVETGRDTEAFF. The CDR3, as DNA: TGCAGCGTTGAAACAGGGCGGGACACTGAAGCTTTCTTT.

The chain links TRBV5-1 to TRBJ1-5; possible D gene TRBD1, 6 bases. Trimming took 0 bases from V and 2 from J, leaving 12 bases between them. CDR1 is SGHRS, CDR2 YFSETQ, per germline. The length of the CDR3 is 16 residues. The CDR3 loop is CASSLVTPGGNQPQHF. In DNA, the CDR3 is TGCGCCAGCAGCTTGGTAACCCCAGGGGGCAATCAGCCCCAGCATTTT.